Sequencing of this TCR beta chain was carried out in a study of T cells expressing NK-cell markers. Comments on this clonotype: Its target is unknown.

TCRdb reanalyzed the 5' RACE reads, giving one entry per CDR3 protein sequence and no DNA. In all, the sample yields 300,000 to 500,000 distinct CDR3 sequences. General observations from the study: NKG2C+ dominant clonotypes from roughly 6 donors made up about 1.0-7.0% of CD8+ T cells. Once again these clonotypes came out on top in the CD3+CD56-NKG2C+ fraction of a few donors.

Input material: blood T cells: a sorted CD56 or NKG2C T cell subset, CD4+ or CD8+ T cells, or bulk PBMC T cells (not recorded which). This clonotype was sampled from a woman between 45 and 65 years old in good health.

This CDR3 reads CASRPLTTSYNEQFF. The genes are TRBV5-1 and TRBJ2-1; the TCRdb call, TRBD2, lacks DNA for checking. Germline CDR1 reads SGHRS; CDR2 reads YFSETQ. The CDR3 contains 15 residues.